This T cell receptor (beta chain) was identified during a study of radiation and T cells in renal cell carcinoma. Overall study: Nephrectomy followed 15 Gy stereotactic body radiation by 4 weeks. Study conclusions and caveats: No pretreatment tumor biopsies were available for baseline clonotypes. In blood, top tumor clones expanded by 2 weeks, shrinking by 4.

The data were produced by immunoSEQ multiplex PCR, yet TCRdb's version contains in-frame clones alone and is incomplete. Of 100,000 to 150,000 clones in the sample, approximately 78% were seen once. This clone has only a few counts. Its specificity is unknown. CDR1 is LGHNA and CDR2 is YNFKEQ in the germline V gene. The CDR3 is 12 residues long. Trimming stripped 0 bases from V and 8 bases from J, with 7 bases between. Time point specified: baseline pretreatment blood. Indicated treatment: 15 Gy SBRT to primary tumor, nephrectomy 4 weeks later. Serial blood draws occurred at baseline and 2 and 4 weeks post-SBRT.

The chain employs TRBV4-2 and TRBJ1-1, with D possibly TRBD1 on 5 matching bases. The sequenced sample was blood, obtained from a patient whose treatment included radiotherapy and nephrectomy. The source is a woman aged 60 to 75 with renal cell carcinoma. CDR3 sequence (DNA): TGTGCCAGCAGCCAAGAAAGGACAGAAGCTTTCTTT. This gives the protein CASSQERTEAFF.